This T cell receptor (beta chain) stems from a study of radiotherapy plus CTLA-4 blockade in lung cancer. Study at large: With roughly a third of patients having disease control, objective responses were seen in roughly 18%.

General study results and limits: Alongside interferon-beta, early blood T cell clone dynamics were reportedly the best predictor of response. Researchers report tumor-derived TCR clones expanding in blood after radiotherapy plus ipilimumab.

This CDR3 region has 15 residues. Looked up from germline, CDR1 is MNHEY and CDR2 is SVGAGI. Trimming shortened V by 0 bases and J by 2 bases, and 11 bases separated the two germline ends. To note about this clone: The antigen remains unidentified.

Focal radiation and CTLA-4 blockade (ipilimumab) were tested in chemo-refractory metastatic non-small-cell lung cancer patients. This table comes from immunoSEQ multiplex PCR, and its TCRdb copy is limited to in-frame clones, with some not included. The sample gives about 98,000 clones, roughly 80% of which show up once; roughly 3.5% is in the top ten. This chain uses TRBV6-5 with TRBJ2-7; tentative D call: TRBD1 (6 bases). The TCR originated in a human donor with non-small cell lung cancer who had a partial response to radiotherapy plus ipilimumab. Sample: peripheral blood, taken from a patient treated with radiotherapy plus ipilimumab. The CDR3 DNA reads TGTGCCAGCAGTTACTCCGCCAGGGGACCCTACGAGCAGTACTTC. Its translation is CASSYSARGPYEQYF.